The 2 T cell receptor beta chains listed next were all sequenced from one sample in a study of blood T cell repertoires in COVID-19. The method was immunoSEQ multiplex PCR; TCRdb's version includes in-frame clones alone and lacks a portion of them. The table lists hundreds of thousands of clones, 70% to 90% of them singletons. Sequences were obtained from PBMCs or T cells enriched from blood (not recorded which). Receptors were obtained from a young woman who had been exposed to COVID-19.

This chain uses TRBV7-2 with TRBJ2-5, with D possibly matching TRBD2 (5 bases). Germline lookup yields CDR1 SGHTA and CDR2 FQGNSA. This CDR3 is 15 amino acids long. Trimming pared 5 bases from V and 4 bases from J, leaving 17 bases between. The CDR3 nucleotides read TGTGCCAGCAGCCGGGTGGTGGGAGCGATAGAGACCCAGTACTTC. The encoded protein is CASSRVVGAIETQYF.

The V call is TRBV28, the J call TRBJ2-7; 10 positions agree with TRBD2. Germline lookup yields CDR1 MDHEN and CDR2 SYDVKM. The junction had 12 bases not matched to a gene; V was cut back by 5 bases and J by 5 bases. This CDR3 contains 16 residues. The CDR3 loop is CASSIQPGLAPHEQYF. CDR3 coding DNA: TGTGCCAGCAGTATACAACCGGGACTAGCGCCCCACGAGCAGTACTTC.